This T cell receptor (beta chain) emerged from a study of blood T cells in healthy people across ages. It was with a sample-barcoded 5' primer and a J-beta primer mix that a second PCR of roughly 7 to 12 cycles was run. Using its own MiXCR run on the 5' RACE reads, TCRdb lists one record per CDR3 protein. The table lists over a million distinct CDR3 sequences, less than 45% of them singletons, with about 4.1% in the top ten. CDR1 is WSHSY and CDR2 is SAAADI in the germline V gene. This CDR3 region has 14 residues. V gave up 2 bases and J gave up 5 bases; unmatched junction bases: 5. The V gene is TRBV10-2, the J gene TRBJ1-1, with TRBD1 identical over 7 bases. The receptor was isolated from a woman between 18 and 29 years old in good health. The specimen was blood. Here the CDR3 reads CASSELEGATEAFF. The CDR3 DNA is TGCGCCAGCAGTGAGCTGGAGGGGGCTACTGAAGCTTTCTTT.